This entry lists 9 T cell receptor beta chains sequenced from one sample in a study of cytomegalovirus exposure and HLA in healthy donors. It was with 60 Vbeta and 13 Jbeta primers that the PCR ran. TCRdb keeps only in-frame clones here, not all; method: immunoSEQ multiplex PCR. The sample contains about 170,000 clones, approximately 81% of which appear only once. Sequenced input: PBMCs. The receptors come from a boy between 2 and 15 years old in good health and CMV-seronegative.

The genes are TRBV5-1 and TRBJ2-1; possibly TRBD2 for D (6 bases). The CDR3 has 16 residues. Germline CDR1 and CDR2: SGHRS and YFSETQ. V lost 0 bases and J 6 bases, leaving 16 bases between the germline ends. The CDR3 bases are TGCGCCAGCAGCTTGGTCGTGGGCGGGAAGGCCAATGAGCAGTTCTTC. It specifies CASSLVVGGKANEQFF. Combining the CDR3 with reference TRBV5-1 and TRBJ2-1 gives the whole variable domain KAGVTQTPRYLIKTRGQQVTLSCSPISGHRSVSWYQQTPGQGLQFLFEYFSETQRNKGNFPGRFSGRQFSNSRSEMNVSTLELGDSALYLCASSLVVGGKANEQFFGPGTRLTVL.

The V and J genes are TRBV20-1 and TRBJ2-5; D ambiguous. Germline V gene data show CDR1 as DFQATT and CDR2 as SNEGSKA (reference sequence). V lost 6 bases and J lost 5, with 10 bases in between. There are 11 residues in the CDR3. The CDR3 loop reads CSADVGETQYF. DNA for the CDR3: TGCAGTGCAGACGTCGGGGAGACCCAGTACTTC.

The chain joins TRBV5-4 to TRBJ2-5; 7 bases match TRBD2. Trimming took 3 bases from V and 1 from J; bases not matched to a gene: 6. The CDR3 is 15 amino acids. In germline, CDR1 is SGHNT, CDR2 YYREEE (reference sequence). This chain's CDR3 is CASSSPAGRQETQYF. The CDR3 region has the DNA TGTGCCAGCAGCTCGCCAGCGGGGCGCCAAGAGACCCAGTACTTC.

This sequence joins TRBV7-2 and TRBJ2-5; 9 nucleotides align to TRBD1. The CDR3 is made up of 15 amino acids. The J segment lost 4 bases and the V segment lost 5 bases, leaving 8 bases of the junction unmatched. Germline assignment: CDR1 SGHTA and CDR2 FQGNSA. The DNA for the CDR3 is TGTGCCAGCAGCCGCCGCTGGGGACAGGGAGAGACCCAGTACTTC. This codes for CASSRRWGQGETQYF.

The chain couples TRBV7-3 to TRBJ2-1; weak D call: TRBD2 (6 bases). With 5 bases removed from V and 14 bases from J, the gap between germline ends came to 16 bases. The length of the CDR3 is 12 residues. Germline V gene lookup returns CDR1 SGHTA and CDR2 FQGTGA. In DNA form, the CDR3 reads TGTGCCAGCAGCCCCACGAGAGCGGGTAAGTTCTTC. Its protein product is CASSPTRAGKFF.

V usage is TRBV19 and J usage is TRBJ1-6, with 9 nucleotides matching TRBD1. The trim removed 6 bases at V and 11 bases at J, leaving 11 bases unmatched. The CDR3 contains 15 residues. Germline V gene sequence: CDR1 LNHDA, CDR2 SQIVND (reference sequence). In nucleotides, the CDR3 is TGTGCCAGTAGCCGGGACAGGGCAATATTGACACCCCTCCACTTT. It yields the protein CASSRDRAILTPLHF.

CDR3 in amino acids: CAWSMRSRTEAFF. CDR3 coding DNA: TGTGCCTGGAGTATGAGGTCGAGAACTGAAGCTTTCTTT. This rearrangement joins TRBV30 to TRBJ1-1, with D unclear. The CDR3 sequence is 13 residues long. CDR1 and CDR2 (germline): GTSNPN, SVGIG (reference sequence). Trimming removed 2 bases from V and 5 bases from J, with 12 bases in between.

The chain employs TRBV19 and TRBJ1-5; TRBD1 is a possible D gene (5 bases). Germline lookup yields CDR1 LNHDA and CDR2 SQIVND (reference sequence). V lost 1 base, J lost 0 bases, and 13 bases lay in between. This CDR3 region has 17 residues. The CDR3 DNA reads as TGTGCCAGTAGTATAGGGACACATGGATATAGCAATCAGCCCCAGCATTTT. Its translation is CASSIGTHGYSNQPQHF.

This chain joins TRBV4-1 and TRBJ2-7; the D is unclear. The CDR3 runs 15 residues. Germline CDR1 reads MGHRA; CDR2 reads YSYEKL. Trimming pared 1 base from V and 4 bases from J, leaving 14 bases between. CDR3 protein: CASSQVAGRLYEQYF. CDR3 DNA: TGCGCCAGCAGCCAAGTGGCAGGTCGGCTTTACGAGCAGTACTTC.